Each of the 23 T cell receptor beta chains below was sequenced from the same sample in a study of PD-1 blockade in classical Hodgkin lymphoma. Sequenced by immunoSEQ multiplex PCR; TCRdb stores in-frame clones only, minus some. This table has 95,000 or so clones, approximately 80% appearing once. The patients all showed relapse after autologous stem cell transplantation, while their brentuximab vedotin exposure varied. The specimen comprised peripheral blood mononuclear cells (PBMCs), sampled at baseline. The receptors originated from a human donor with classical Hodgkin lymphoma.

This chain connects TRBV14 to TRBJ1-1; D gene unclear. The germline gives CDR1 SGHDN, CDR2 FVKESK. The germline V and J ends were trimmed by 0 bases and 1 base, with 9 bases remaining between them. This CDR3 spans 15 amino acids. The CDR3 loop reads CASSQEVLSNTEAFF. In DNA form, the CDR3 reads TGTGCCAGCAGCCAAGAGGTGCTGTCGAACACTGAAGCTTTCTTT.

The genes are TRBV30 and TRBJ2-2, with 15 positions matching TRBD2. CDR3 length equals 16 residues. Germline CDR1 and CDR2: GTSNPN and SVGIG (reference sequence). V lost 4 bases, J lost 7 bases, and 7 bases stayed unmatched. The CDR3 region has the DNA TGTGCCTGGACCCGGACTAGCGGGAGGGTTGGCGGGGAGCTGTTTTTT. Translation gives CAWTRTSGRVGGELFF.

This chain links TRBV19 with TRBJ2-1; tentative D call: TRBD1 (7 bases). CDR3 size: 15 residues. Germline CDR1 is LNHDA and CDR2 is SQIVND (reference sequence). V gave up 8 bases and J gave up 4 bases, with 18 bases separating them. This chain's CDR3 is CASDPGGGPYNEQFF. The DNA of the CDR3 is TGTGCCAGTGACCCAGGGGGAGGCCCTTACAATGAGCAGTTCTTC. The whole variable domain, remainder taken from reference TRBV19 and TRBJ2-1, is DGGITQSPKYLFRKEGQNVTLSCEQNLNHDAMYWYRQDPGQGLRLIYYSQIVNDFQKGDIAEGYSVSREKKESFPLTVTSAQKNPTAFYLCASDPGGGPYNEQFFGPGTRLTVL.

The rearrangement uses TRBV7-6 and TRBJ2-7; 10 bases are shared with TRBD2. The CDR3 loop spans 15 amino acids. Trimming at V came to 4 bases and at J to 6 bases, leaving 9 bases not matched to a gene. The germline gives CDR1 SGHVS, CDR2 FNYEAQ. The CDR3 DNA reads as TGTGCCAGCAGCTCCTACACTAGCGGGACAGGCGAGCAGTACTTC. It yields the protein CASSSYTSGTGEQYF.

The V call is TRBV7-2, the J call TRBJ1-2, with no clear D. The CDR3 is made up of 17 amino acids. Per the germline V gene, CDR1 is SGHTA and CDR2 is FQGNSA. V dropped 1 base and J dropped 4 bases, with 19 bases sitting between them. CDR3 nucleotide sequence: TGTGCCAGCAGCTTAGATTTAGGGCGGACGGGCGGCTATGGCTACACCTTC. The encoded protein is CASSLDLGRTGGYGYTF.

The rearrangement uses TRBV25-1 and TRBJ2-5; D possibly uses TRBD1 or TRBD2 (6 bases each). Trimming took off 7 bases at V and 5 bases at J, with 8 bases between the two ends. Germline assignment: CDR1 MGHDK and CDR2 SYGVNS. The CDR3 has 11 amino acids. Written as DNA, the CDR3 is TGTGCCAGCACGGGGGCCGAGACCCAGTACTTC. Its translation: CASTGAETQYF. Based on the CDR3 plus reference TRBV25-1 and TRBJ2-5, the full variable domain is EADIYQTPRYLVIGTGKKITLECSQTMGHDKMYWYQQDPGMELHLIHYSYGVNSTEKGDLSSESTVSRIRTEHFPLTLESARPSHTSQYLCASTGAETQYFGPGTRLLVL.

This clone turned up a few times. This chain uses TRBV27 with TRBJ1-2; the D is unclear. Germline V CDR1 and CDR2: MNHEY, SMNVEV (reference sequence). Trimming removed 7 bases at V and 7 bases at J, with 13 bases between. This CDR3 comprises 12 residues. The CDR3 DNA is TGTGCCAGCACTACGGGCGGGCGTGGCTACACCTTC. It encodes CASTTGGRGYTF.

V is TRBV11-2 and J is TRBJ2-4; 10 bases fit TRBD2. CDR1 is SGHAT, CDR2 FQNNGV, per germline. With V trimmed by 5 bases and J by 3 bases, 4 bases remained unmatched. The CDR3 is 15 residues long. The CDR3 is CASSPSGSNKNIQYF. The CDR3 DNA follows: TGTGCCAGCAGCCCTAGCGGGAGTAACAAAAACATTCAGTACTTC. The full variable domain, with the rest looked up from reference TRBV11-2 and TRBJ2-4, is EAGVAQSPRYKIIEKRQSVAFWCNPISGHATLYWYQQILGQGPKLLIQFQNNGVVDDSQLPKDRFSAERLKGVDSTLKIQPAKLEDSAVYLCASSPSGSNKNIQYFGAGTRLSVL.

Comment on this clone: The sample contains more than one DNA sequence encoding this CDR3. The chain carries TRBV5-1 and TRBJ2-1; TRBD2 matches at 10 bases. The trim removed 3 bases at V and 5 bases at J, leaving 5 bases unmatched. CDR1 SGHRS and CDR2 YFSETQ come from the germline V gene. The CDR3 has 15 residues. This chain's CDR3 is CASSSLAGGDNEQFF. The CDR3, as DNA: TGCGCCAGCAGCTCCTTAGCGGGAGGAGACAATGAGCAGTTCTTC.

This rearrangement joins TRBV10-3 to TRBJ2-1, with a possible D match to TRBD2 (5 bases). Germline lookup yields CDR1 ENHRY and CDR2 SYGVKD. The CDR3 consists of 13 residues. The germline V and J ends were trimmed by 7 bases and 7 bases, with 14 bases remaining between them. Here the CDR3 DNA reads TGTGCCATCACCCGGGAACGTTCTAATGAGCAGTTCTTC. Its translation is CAITRERSNEQFF.

The table lists this clone with a few counts. The sample contains more than one DNA sequence encoding this CDR3. The chain couples TRBV5-3 to TRBJ1-2; D perhaps matches TRBD1 (6 bases). TRBV5-3 is marked as an open reading frame, function uncertain. The CDR3 sequence is 14 residues long. Trimming took 8 bases from V and 6 from J, leaving 20 bases between them. The CDR3 DNA follows: TGTGCCAGCAGCCCGACGGGGGGGCGGGATGGCTACACCTTC. Protein sequence: CASSPTGGRDGYTF.

The chain employs TRBV6-5 and TRBJ1-4; perhaps TRBD1 as D (6 bases). V was clipped by 4 bases and J by 2 bases, with 8 bases between them. Germline V gene lookup returns CDR1 MNHEY and CDR2 SVGAGI. The CDR3 is made up of 14 amino acids. CDR3 loop: CASSSGETNEKLFF. The CDR3 DNA sequence: TGTGCCAGCAGTTCAGGGGAGACTAATGAAAAACTGTTTTTT.

V is TRBV29-1 and J is TRBJ2-7; a possible D gene is TRBD2 (5 bases). Germline V lookup: CDR1 SQVTM, CDR2 ANQGSEA. This CDR3 has 11 amino acids. Trimming took 6 bases from V and 5 from J, leaving 11 bases between them. The CDR3 DNA sequence: TGCAGCGTCACTAGTTCCCACGAGCAGTACTTC. This translates into CSVTSSHEQYF.

The rearrangement links TRBV13 to TRBJ2-7; 7 positions agree with TRBD2. This CDR3 has 14 residues. Germline V gene sequence: CDR1 PRHDT, CDR2 FYEKMQ (reference sequence). The ends lost 5 bases at V and 4 bases at J; junction bases unmatched: 8. In DNA form, the CDR3 reads TGTGCCAGCAGCGTGAGCGGGACCCTTTACGAGCAGTACTTC. It encodes CASSVSGTLYEQYF.

The chain has TRBV19 and TRBJ1-1, with a tentative D call TRBD1 (6 bases). Looked up from germline, CDR1 is LNHDA and CDR2 is SQIVND (reference sequence). The CDR3 runs to 12 residues. The ends were cut back, 3 bases at V and 5 bases at J, with 7 bases in the middle. The CDR3: CASSIQGTEAFF. CDR3 nucleotides: TGTGCCAGTAGTATCCAGGGGACTGAAGCTTTCTTT.

The CDR3: CASSSGQVSGNTIYF. The DNA of the CDR3 is TGTGCCAGCAGTTCGGGACAGGTCTCTGGAAACACCATATATTTT. The chain links TRBV27 to TRBJ1-3, with 8 positions matching TRBD1. The germline V gene encodes CDR1 MNHEY and CDR2 SMNVEV (reference sequence). V lost 4 bases to trimming and J lost 0 bases; unmatched junction nucleotides: 2. The CDR3 consists of 15 residues.

The chain carries TRBV7-8 and TRBJ2-5; the D is unclear. Trimming pared 1 base from V and 1 base from J, leaving 7 bases between. The CDR3 loop spans 14 amino acids. CDR1 and CDR2 (germline): SGHVS, FQNEAQ. In DNA, the CDR3 is TGTGCCAGCAGCTTAGTGCAAGTCCAAGAGACCCAGTACTTC. As protein: CASSLVQVQETQYF.

This chain links TRBV6-1 with TRBJ1-2; 7 nucleotides agree with TRBD1. Germline V lookup: CDR1 MNHNS, CDR2 SASEGT. This CDR3 is 17 amino acids long. V was clipped by 2 bases and J by 3 bases; unmatched bases: 12. CDR3 nucleotide sequence: TGTGCCAGCAGTGAAAAGCTGACAGGGACAGTGGACTATGGCTACACCTTC. This translates into CASSEKLTGTVDYGYTF.

V usage is TRBV28 and J usage is TRBJ2-5; 8 positions agree with TRBD1. The V and J ends lost 5 bases and 5 bases, in that order; junction bases with no gene match: 19. The CDR3 contains 18 residues. Looked up from germline, CDR1 is MDHEN and CDR2 is SYDVKM. CDR3 residues: CASSLPPLRDRTDETQYF. The DNA of the CDR3 is TGTGCCAGCAGTCTACCCCCTTTAAGGGACAGGACGGACGAGACCCAGTACTTC. Full variable domain (remainder filled in from reference TRBV28 and TRBJ2-5): DVKVTQSSRYLVKRTGEKVFLECVQDMDHENMFWYRQDPGLGLRLIYFSYDVKMKEKGDIPEGYSVSREKKERFSLILESASTNQTSMYLCASSLPPLRDRTDETQYFGPGTRLLVL.

This rearrangement joins TRBV10-3 to TRBJ2-1; TRBD2 agrees at 10 bases. The germline V gene encodes CDR1 ENHRY and CDR2 SYGVKD. J was trimmed by 2 bases and V by 2 bases; bases with no gene match: 9. The CDR3 totals 18 residues. The CDR3: CAISELPPTSGAYNEQFF. In DNA form, the CDR3 reads TGTGCCATCAGTGAGCTACCCCCAACTAGCGGGGCCTACAATGAGCAGTTCTTC.

By share of the sample, this clone is medium-sized. The V and J genes are TRBV6-4 and TRBJ2-3, with TRBD1 matching 7 bases. The CDR3 spans 14 residues. Trimming cost V 2 bases and J 4 bases; bases outside gene matches: 3. Germline V gives CDR1 MRHNA, CDR2 SNTAGT. The CDR3 is CASSDGQGADTQYF. The CDR3 DNA reads as TGTGCCAGCAGTGACGGGCAGGGGGCAGATACGCAGTATTTT.

The J gene is TRBJ2-2, the V gene TRBV7-2; perhaps TRBD2 as D (6 bases). From germline, CDR1 is SGHTA and CDR2 FQGNSA. This CDR3 is 14 amino acids long. Trimming pared 4 bases from V and 2 bases from J, leaving 8 bases between. The CDR3 spells CASSWDSNTGELFF. The DNA of the CDR3 is TGTGCCAGCAGCTGGGACTCAAACACCGGGGAGCTGTTTTTT. Full variable domain (outside the CDR3, taken from reference TRBV7-2 and TRBJ2-2): GAGVSQSPSNKVTEKGKDVELRCDPISGHTALYWYRQSLGQGLEFLIYFQGNSAPDKSGLPSDRFSAERTGGSVSTLTIQRTQQEDSAVYLCASSWDSNTGELFFGEGSRLTVL.

This clone was recorded a few times. In DNA, the CDR3 is TGTGCCAGCAGCTTACGGGGCAGTGCCAGTTCGGATGAGCAGTTCTTC. It translates to CASSLRGSASSDEQFF. The J gene is TRBJ2-1, the V gene TRBV11-2; D is possibly TRBD1 or TRBD2 (5 bases each). Germline CDR1 SGHAT, CDR2 FQNNGV. The CDR3 has 16 residues. V was clipped by 2 bases and J by 8 bases, with 19 bases between them. Using reference TRBV11-2 and TRBJ2-1 for the parts outside the CDR3, the full variable domain is EAGVAQSPRYKIIEKRQSVAFWCNPISGHATLYWYQQILGQGPKLLIQFQNNGVVDDSQLPKDRFSAERLKGVDSTLKIQPAKLEDSAVYLCASSLRGSASSDEQFFGPGTRLTVL.